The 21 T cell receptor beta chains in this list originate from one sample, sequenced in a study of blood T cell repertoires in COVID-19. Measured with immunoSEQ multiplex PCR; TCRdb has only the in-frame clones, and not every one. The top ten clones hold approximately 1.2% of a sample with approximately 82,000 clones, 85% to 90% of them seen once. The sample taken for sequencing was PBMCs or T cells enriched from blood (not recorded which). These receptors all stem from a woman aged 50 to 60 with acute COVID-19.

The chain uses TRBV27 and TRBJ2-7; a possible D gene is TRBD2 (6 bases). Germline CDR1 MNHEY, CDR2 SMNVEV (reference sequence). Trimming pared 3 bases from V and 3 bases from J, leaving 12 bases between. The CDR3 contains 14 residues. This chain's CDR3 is CASSFSSEHYEQYF. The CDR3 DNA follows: TGTGCCAGCAGTTTCTCTAGCGAACACTACGAGCAGTACTTC.

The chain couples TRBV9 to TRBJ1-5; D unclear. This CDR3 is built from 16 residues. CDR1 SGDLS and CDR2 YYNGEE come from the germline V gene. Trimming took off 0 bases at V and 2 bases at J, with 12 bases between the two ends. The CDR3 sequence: CASSVGSGHGNQPQHF. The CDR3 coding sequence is TGTGCCAGCAGCGTAGGGTCGGGTCATGGCAATCAGCCCCAGCATTTT.

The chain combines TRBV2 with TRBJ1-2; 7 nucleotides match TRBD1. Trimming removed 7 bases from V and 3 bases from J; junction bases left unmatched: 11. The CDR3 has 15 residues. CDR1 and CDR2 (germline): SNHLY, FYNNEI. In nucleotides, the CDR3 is TGTGCCAGCATTCCAAGACAGGGTAGTTACTATGGCTACACCTTC. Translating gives CASIPRQGSYYGYTF.

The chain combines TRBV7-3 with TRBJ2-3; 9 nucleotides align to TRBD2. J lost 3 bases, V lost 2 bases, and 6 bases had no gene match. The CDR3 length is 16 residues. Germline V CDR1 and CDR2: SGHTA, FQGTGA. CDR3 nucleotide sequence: TGTGCCAGCAGCTTAGGCGGGAGGGGAGAGACAGATACGCAGTATTTT. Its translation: CASSLGGRGETDTQYF.

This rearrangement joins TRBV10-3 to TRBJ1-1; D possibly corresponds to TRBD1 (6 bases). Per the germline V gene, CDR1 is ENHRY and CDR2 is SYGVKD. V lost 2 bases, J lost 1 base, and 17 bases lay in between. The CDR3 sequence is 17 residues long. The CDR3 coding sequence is TGTGCCATCAGTGAGGGCGGGCCGGGACACTGGAACACTGAAGCTTTCTTT. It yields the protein CAISEGGPGHWNTEAFF.

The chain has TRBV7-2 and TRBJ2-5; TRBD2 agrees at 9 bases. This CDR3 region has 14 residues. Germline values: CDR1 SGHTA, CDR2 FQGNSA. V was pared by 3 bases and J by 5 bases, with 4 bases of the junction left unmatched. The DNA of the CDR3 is TGTGCCAGCAGCTTGCGGGAGGGAGGGGAGACCCAGTACTTC. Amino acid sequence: CASSLREGGETQYF.

The CDR3 sequence is CASSQGQVSTEAFF. The CDR3 DNA follows: TGTGCCAGCAGCCAAGGACAGGTTAGCACTGAAGCTTTCTTT. The chain is built from TRBV5-8 and TRBJ1-1, with 7 bases matching TRBD1. V trimming: 4 bases; J trimming: 4 bases; junction bases outside the gene matches: 7. In germline, CDR1 is SGHTS, CDR2 YDEGEE. The CDR3 totals 14 residues.

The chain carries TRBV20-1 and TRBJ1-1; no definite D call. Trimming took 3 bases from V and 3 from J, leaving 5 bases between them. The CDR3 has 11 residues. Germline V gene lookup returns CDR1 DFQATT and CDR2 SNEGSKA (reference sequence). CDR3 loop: CSASPYTEAFF. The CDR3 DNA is TGCAGTGCTAGCCCCTACACTGAAGCTTTCTTT.

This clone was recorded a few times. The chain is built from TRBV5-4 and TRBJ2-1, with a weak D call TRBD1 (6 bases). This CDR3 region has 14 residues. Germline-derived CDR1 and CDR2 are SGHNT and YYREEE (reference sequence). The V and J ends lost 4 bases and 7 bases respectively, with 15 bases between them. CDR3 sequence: CASSPPGTLNEQFF. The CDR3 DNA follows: TGTGCCAGCAGCCCTCCGGGGACACTGAATGAGCAGTTCTTC.

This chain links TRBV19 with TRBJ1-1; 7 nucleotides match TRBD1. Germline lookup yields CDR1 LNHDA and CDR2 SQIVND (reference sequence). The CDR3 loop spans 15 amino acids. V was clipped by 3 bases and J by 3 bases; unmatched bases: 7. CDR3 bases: TGTGCCAGTAGTATCGAACAGGGGAAATACACTGAAGCTTTCTTT. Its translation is CASSIEQGKYTEAFF.

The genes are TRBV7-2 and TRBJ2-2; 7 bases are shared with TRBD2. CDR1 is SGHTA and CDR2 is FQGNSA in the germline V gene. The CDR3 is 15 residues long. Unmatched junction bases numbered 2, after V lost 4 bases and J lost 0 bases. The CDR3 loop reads CASSSSGANTGELFF. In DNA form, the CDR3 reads TGTGCCAGCAGCTCTAGCGGCGCGAACACCGGGGAGCTGTTTTTT.

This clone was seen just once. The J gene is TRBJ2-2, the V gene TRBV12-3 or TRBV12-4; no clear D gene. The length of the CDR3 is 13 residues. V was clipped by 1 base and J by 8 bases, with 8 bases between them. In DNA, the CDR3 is TGTGCCAGCAGTTTAGTGGAGAGGGGGGAGCTGTTTTTT. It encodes CASSLVERGELFF.

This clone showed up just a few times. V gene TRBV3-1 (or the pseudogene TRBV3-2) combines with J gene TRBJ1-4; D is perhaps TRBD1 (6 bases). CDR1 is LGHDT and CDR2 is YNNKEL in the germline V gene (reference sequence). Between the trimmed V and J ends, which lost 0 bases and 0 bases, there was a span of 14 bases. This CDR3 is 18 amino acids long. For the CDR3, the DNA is TGTGCCAGCAGCCAAGAGGGCCGGGACACCACAACTAATGAAAAACTGTTTTTT. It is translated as CASSQEGRDTTTNEKLFF.

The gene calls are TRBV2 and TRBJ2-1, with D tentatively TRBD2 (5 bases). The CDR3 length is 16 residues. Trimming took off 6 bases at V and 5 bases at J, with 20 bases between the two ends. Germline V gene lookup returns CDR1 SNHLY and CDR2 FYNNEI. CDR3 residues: CASRAFLRMGDNEQFF. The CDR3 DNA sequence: TGTGCCAGCAGGGCCTTCTTGCGGATGGGAGACAATGAGCAGTTCTTC.

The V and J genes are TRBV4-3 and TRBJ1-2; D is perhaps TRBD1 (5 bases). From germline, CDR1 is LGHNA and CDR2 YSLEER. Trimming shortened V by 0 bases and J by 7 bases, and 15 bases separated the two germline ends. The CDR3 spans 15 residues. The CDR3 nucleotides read TGCGCCAGCAGCCAAGACTCCGCGGGGCCTCGTGGCTACACCTTC. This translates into CASSQDSAGPRGYTF.

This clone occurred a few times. CDR3 DNA: TGTGCCAGCAGCGTCCAGAGGGCCGGCACTGAAGCTTTCTTT. Its protein is CASSVQRAGTEAFF. V and J are TRBV7-2 and TRBJ1-1; D remains ambiguous. Trimming pared 5 bases from V and 4 bases from J, leaving 14 bases between. Germline V lookup: CDR1 SGHTA, CDR2 FQGNSA. The CDR3 runs to 14 residues.

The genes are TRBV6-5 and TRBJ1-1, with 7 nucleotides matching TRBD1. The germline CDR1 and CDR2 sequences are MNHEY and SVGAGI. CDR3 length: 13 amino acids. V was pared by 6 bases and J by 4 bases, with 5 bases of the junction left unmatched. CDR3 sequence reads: CASRTGVGTEAFF. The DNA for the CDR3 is TGTGCCAGCAGAACAGGGGTCGGCACTGAAGCTTTCTTT.

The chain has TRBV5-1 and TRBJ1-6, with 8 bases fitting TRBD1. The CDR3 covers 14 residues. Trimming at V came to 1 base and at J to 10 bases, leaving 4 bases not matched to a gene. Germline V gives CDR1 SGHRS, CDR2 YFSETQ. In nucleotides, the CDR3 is TGCGCCAGCAGCTTGACGGACAGGGACTCACCCCTCCACTTT. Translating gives CASSLTDRDSPLHF.

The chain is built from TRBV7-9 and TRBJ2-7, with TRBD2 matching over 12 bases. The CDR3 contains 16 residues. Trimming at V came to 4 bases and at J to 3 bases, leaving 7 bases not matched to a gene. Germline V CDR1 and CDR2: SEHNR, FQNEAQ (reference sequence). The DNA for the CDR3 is TGTGCCAGCAGCTCCCTACTAGCGGGAGGTTTCTACGAGCAGTACTTC. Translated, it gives CASSSLLAGGFYEQYF. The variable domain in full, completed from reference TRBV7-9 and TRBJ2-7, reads DTGVSQNPRHKITKRGQNVTFRCDPISEHNRLYWYRQTLGQGPEFLTYFQNEAQLEKSRLLSDRFSAERPKGSFSTLEIQRTEQGDSAMYLCASSSLLAGGFYEQYFGPGTRLTVT.

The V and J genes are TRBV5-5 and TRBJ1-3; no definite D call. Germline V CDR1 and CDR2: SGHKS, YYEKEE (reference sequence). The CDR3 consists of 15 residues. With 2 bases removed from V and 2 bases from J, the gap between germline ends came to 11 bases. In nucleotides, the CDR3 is TGTGCCAGCAGCTTATCTATCGCTGCTGGAAACACCATATATTTT. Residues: CASSLSIAAGNTIYF.

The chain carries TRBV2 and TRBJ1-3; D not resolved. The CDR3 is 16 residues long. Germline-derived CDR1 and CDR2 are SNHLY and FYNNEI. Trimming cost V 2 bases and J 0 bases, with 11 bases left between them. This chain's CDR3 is CASSENQHRSGNTIYF. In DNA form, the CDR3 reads TGTGCCAGCAGTGAAAACCAACATCGCTCTGGAAACACCATATATTTT.